The entry below gives a single T cell receptor beta chain sequence along with its context. These data come from a study of blood T cell repertoires in COVID-19. V dropped 4 bases and J dropped 4 bases, with 13 bases sitting between them. Germline V lookup: CDR1 LNHNV, CDR2 YYDKDF (reference sequence). The CDR3 is 15 residues long. As processed by the authors: Reference gene primer amplification in the assay estimated nucleated cell counts. Some clones are missing from TCRdb's copy, which holds only in-frame ones; the method was immunoSEQ multiplex PCR. The D gene and trimming were derived from the DNA, and the V and J assignments and clone size from that table. This table has over 250,000 clones, over 75% appearing once.

The receptor was derived from a woman in her seventies with acute or convalescent COVID-19. The specimen sequenced was peripheral blood. The rearrangement links TRBV15 to TRBJ2-2; perhaps TRBD1 as D (6 bases). CDR3 in amino acids: CATSNYRVGTGELFF. The CDR3 DNA reads as TGTGCCACCAGCAATTACAGGGTTGGCACCGGGGAGCTGTTTTTT.